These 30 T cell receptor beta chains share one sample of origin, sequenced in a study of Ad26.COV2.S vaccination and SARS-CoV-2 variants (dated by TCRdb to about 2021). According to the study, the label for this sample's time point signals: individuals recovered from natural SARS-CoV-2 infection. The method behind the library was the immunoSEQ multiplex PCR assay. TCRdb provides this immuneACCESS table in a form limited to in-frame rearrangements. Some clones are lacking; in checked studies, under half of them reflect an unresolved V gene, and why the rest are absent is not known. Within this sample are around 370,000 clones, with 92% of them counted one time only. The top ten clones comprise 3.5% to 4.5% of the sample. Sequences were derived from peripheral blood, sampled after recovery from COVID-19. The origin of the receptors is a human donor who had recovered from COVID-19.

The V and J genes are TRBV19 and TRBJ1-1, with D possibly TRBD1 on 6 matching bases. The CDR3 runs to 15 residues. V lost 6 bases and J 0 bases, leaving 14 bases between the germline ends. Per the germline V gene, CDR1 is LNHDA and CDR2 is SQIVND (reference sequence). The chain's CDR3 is CASSHRDLMNTEAFF. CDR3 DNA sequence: TGTGCCAGTAGCCACAGGGATCTCATGAACACTGAAGCTTTCTTT.

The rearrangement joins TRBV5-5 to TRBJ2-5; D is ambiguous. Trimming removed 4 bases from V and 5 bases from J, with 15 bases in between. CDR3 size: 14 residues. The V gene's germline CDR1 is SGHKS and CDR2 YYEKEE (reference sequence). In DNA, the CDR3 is TGTGCCAGCAGCCCGTCGACTGATAGGGAGACCCAGTACTTC. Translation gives CASSPSTDRETQYF.

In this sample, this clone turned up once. The CDR3 here is CASSQQDNQPQHF. The CDR3 DNA sequence: TGCGCCAGCAGCCAACAGGACAATCAGCCCCAGCATTTT. The chain employs TRBV4-1 and TRBJ1-5; D gene uncertain. The V and J ends lost 2 bases and 3 bases respectively, with 5 bases between them. CDR1 and CDR2 (germline): MGHRA, YSYEKL. This CDR3 contains 13 residues.

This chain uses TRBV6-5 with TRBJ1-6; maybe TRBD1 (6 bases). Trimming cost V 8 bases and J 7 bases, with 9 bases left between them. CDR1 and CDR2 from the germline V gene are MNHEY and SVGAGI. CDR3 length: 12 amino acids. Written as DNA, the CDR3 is TGTGCCAGCCGGGACACCAATTCACCCCTCCACTTT. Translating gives CASRDTNSPLHF.

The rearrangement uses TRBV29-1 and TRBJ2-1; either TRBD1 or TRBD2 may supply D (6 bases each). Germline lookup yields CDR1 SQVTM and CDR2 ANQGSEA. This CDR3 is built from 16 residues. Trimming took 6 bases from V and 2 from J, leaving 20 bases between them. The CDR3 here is CSVQNPLGGTYNEQFF. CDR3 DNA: TGCAGCGTACAAAACCCCCTGGGGGGCACCTACAATGAGCAGTTCTTC.

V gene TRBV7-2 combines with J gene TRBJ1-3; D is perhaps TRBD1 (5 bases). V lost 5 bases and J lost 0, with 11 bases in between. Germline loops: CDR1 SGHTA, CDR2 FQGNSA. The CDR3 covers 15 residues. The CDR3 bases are TGTGCCAGCAGCCCCTCCGGGGCCTCTGGAAACACCATATATTTT. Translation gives CASSPSGASGNTIYF.

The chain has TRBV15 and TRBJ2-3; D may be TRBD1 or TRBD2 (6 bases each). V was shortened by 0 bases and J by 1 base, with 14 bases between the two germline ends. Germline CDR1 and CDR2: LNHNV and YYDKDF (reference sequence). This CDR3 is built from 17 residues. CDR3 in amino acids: CATSRDSGASRTDTQYF. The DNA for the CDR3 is TGTGCCACCAGCAGAGATTCGGGGGCCTCCCGCACAGATACGCAGTATTTT.

The CDR3 sequence is CASSLRGWDTEAFF. CDR3 DNA: TGCGCCAGCAGCTTACGGGGGTGGGACACTGAAGCTTTCTTT. This chain connects TRBV5-1 to TRBJ1-1; possible D gene TRBD1, 5 bases. Deletions cut 2 bases from V and 3 bases from J, with 11 bases between. The CDR3 is 14 amino acids. Per the germline V gene, CDR1 is SGHRS and CDR2 is YFSETQ. Full variable domain (missing parts from reference TRBV5-1 and TRBJ1-1): KAGVTQTPRYLIKTRGQQVTLSCSPISGHRSVSWYQQTPGQGLQFLFEYFSETQRNKGNFPGRFSGRQFSNSRSEMNVSTLELGDSALYLCASSLRGWDTEAFFGQGTRLTVV.

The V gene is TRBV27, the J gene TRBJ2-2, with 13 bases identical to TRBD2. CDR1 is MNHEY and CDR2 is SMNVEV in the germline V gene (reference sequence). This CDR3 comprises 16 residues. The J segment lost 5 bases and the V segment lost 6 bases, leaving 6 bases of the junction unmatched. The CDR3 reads CASSKGLAGVTGELFF. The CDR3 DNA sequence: TGTGCCAGCAGCAAAGGACTAGCGGGGGTGACCGGGGAGCTGTTTTTT.

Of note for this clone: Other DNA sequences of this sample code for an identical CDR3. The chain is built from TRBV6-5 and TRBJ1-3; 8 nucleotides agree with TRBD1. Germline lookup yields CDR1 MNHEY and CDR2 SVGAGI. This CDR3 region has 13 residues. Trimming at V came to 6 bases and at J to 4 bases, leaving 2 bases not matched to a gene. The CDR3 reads CASRQGAGNTIYF. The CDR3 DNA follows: TGTGCCAGCAGGCAGGGGGCAGGAAACACCATATATTTT.

For the CDR3, the DNA is TGTGCCAGCAGTTACTATTATGCGACTGAAGCTTTCTTT. It specifies CASSYYYATEAFF. The V call is TRBV6-5, the J call TRBJ1-1; D remains unclear. V gave up 1 base and J gave up 5 bases, with 8 bases separating them. This CDR3 region has 13 residues. Germline CDR1 and CDR2: MNHEY and SVGAGI.

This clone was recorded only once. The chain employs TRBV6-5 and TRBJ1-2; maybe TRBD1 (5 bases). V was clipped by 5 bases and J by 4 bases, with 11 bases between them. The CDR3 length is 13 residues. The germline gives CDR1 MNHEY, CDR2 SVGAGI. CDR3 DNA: TGTGCCAGCAGTCGGGGACGGGGCTATGGCTACACCTTC. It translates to CASSRGRGYGYTF.

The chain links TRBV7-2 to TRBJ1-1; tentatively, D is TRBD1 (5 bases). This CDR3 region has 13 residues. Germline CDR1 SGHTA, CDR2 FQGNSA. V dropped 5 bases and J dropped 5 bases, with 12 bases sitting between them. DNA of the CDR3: TGTGCCAGCAGCCCAGGGAGATCGACTGAAGCTTTCTTT. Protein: CASSPGRSTEAFF.

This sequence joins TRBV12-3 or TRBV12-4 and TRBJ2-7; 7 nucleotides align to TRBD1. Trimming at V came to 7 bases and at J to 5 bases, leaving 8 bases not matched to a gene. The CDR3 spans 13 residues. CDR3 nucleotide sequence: TGTGCCAGCAATACCGGGACAGACCACGAGCAGTACTTC. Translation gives CASNTGTDHEQYF.

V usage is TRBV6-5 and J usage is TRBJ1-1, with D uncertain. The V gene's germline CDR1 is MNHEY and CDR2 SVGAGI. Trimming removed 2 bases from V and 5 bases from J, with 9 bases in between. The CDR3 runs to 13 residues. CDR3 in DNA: TGTGCCAGCAGTTACGACTCAGTGACTGAAGCTTTCTTT. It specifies CASSYDSVTEAFF.

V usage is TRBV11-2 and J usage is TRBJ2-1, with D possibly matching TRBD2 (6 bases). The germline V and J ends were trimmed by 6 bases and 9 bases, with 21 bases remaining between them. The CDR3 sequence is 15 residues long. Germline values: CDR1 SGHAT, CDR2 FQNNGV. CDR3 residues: CASRAPGRSQGEQFF. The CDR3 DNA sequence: TGTGCCAGCAGAGCCCCGGGGAGGTCCCAGGGTGAGCAGTTCTTC.

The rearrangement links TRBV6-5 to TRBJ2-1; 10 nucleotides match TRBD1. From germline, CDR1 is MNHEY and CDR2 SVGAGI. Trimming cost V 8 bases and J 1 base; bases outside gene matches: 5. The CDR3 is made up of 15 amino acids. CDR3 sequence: CASSRTGGSYNEQFF. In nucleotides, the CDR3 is TGTGCCAGCTCCAGGACAGGGGGGTCCTACAATGAGCAGTTCTTC.

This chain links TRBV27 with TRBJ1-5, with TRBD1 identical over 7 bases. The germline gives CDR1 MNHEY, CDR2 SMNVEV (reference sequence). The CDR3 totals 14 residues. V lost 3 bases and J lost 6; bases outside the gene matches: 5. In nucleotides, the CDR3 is TGTGCCAGCAGTTTTGAGGGGGCGACTCAGCCCCAGCATTTT. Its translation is CASSFEGATQPQHF.

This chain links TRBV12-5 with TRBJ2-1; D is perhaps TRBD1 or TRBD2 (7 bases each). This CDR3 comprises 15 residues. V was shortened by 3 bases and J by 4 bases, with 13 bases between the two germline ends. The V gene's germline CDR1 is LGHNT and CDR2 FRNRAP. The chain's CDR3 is CASGFQGGAYNEQFF. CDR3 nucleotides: TGTGCTAGTGGTTTCCAGGGGGGGGCGTACAATGAGCAGTTCTTC.

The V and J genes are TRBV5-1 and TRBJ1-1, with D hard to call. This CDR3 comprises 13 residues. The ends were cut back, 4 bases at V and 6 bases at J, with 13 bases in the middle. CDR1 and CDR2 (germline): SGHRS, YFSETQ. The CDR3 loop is CASSPGSSPEAFF. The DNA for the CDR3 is TGCGCCAGCAGCCCGGGGTCATCCCCTGAAGCTTTCTTT.

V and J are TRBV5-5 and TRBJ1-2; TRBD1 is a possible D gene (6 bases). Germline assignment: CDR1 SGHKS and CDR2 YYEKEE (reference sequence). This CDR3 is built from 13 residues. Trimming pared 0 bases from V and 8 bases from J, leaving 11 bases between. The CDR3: CASSLGTDRGYTF. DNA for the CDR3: TGTGCCAGCAGCTTGGGGACAGACAGGGGCTACACCTTC. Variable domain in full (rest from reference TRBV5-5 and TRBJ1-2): DAGVTQSPTHLIKTRGQQVTLRCSPISGHKSVSWYQQVLGQGPQFIFQYYEKEERGRGNFPDRFSARQFPNYSSELNVNALLLGDSALYLCASSLGTDRGYTFGSGTRLTVV.

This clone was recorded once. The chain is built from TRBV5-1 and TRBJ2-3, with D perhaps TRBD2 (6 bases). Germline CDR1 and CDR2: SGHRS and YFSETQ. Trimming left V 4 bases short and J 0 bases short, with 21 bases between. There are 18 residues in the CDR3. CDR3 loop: CASSRPSGSGTSTDTQYF. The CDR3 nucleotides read TGCGCCAGCAGCCGGCCCAGCGGGTCCGGTACGAGCACAGATACGCAGTATTTT.

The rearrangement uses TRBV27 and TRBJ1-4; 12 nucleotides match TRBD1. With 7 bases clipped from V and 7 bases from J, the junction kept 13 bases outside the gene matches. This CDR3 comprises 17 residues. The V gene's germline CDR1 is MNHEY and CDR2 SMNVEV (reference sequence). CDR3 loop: CASKPGQGAFGGEKLFF. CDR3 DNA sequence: TGTGCCAGCAAACCGGGACAGGGGGCTTTTGGTGGTGAAAAACTGTTTTTT.

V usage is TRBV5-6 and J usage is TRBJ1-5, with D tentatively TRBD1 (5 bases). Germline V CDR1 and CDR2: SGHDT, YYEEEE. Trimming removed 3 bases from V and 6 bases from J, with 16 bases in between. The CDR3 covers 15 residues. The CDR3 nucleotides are TGTGCCAGCAGCTCCGTGCGCGGACAAGTTCAGCCCCAGCATTTT. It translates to CASSSVRGQVQPQHF.

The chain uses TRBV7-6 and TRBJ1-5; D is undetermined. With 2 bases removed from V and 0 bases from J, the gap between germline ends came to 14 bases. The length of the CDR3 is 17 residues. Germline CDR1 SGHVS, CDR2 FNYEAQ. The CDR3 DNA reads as TGTGCCAGCAGCTTAAGGGTGGGAGGAAATAGCAATCAGCCCCAGCATTTT. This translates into CASSLRVGGNSNQPQHF.

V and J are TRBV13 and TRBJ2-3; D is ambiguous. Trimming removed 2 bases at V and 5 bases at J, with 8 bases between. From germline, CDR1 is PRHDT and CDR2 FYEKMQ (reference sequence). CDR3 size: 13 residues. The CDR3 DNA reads TGTGCCAGCAGCTTATCAGTTTTAGATACGCAGTATTTT. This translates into CASSLSVLDTQYF.

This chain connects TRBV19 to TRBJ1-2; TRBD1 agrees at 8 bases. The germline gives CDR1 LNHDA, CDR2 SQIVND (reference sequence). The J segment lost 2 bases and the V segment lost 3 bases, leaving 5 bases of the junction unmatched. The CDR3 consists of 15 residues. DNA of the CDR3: TGTGCCAGTAGTATGCCGGGACAGGTCAACTATGGCTACACCTTC. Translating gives CASSMPGQVNYGYTF.

The CDR3 loop reads CASSSRGRHTEAFF. CDR3 nucleotide sequence: TGTGCCAGCAGCTCCAGGGGTCGTCACACTGAAGCTTTCTTT. The chain has TRBV11-2 and TRBJ1-1; D may be TRBD1 (6 bases). The germline V and J ends were trimmed by 4 bases and 3 bases, with 12 bases remaining between them. This CDR3 spans 14 amino acids. Germline lookup yields CDR1 SGHAT and CDR2 FQNNGV.

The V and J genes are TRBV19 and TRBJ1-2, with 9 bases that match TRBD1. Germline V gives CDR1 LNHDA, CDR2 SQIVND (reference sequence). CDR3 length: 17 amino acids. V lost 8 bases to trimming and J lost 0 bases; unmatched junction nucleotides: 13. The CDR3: CASGTRDRVVANYGYTF. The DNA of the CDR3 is TGTGCCAGTGGTACACGGGACAGGGTGGTTGCTAACTATGGCTACACCTTC.

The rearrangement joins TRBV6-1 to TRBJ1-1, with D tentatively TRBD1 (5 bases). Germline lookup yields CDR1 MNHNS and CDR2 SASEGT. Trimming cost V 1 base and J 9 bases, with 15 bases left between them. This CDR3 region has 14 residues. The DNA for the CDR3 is TGTGCCAGCAGTGAAGGTTATCCCGGGACTCAAGCTTTCTTT. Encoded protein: CASSEGYPGTQAFF.